This T cell receptor beta chain is drawn from a study of shared clonotypes between healthy human individuals. Study context: Each donor's CD8 memory used one plate, CD8 naive two, each CD4 subset three.

TCRdb's table, derived via immunoSEQ multiplex PCR, lists solely in-frame clones and lacks some. The data show approximately 2.5 million clones, under 95% seen once. With 3 bases removed from V and 5 bases from J, the gap between germline ends came to 17 bases. The germline V gene encodes CDR1 LNHDA and CDR2 SQIVND (reference sequence). This CDR3 contains 15 residues. The chain has TRBV19 and TRBJ2-7; possible D gene TRBD1, 6 bases. Sequencing input: naive CD4+ T cells from PBMCs. Subset here: CD45RA+ positively selected. The source is a man aged 18 to 30 in good health. Some clones in this sample may be carry-over from other donors' samples. The CDR3, as DNA: TGTGCCAGTAGTATCCCAGGGGCCCAGAGCGACGAGCAGTACTTC. This translates into CASSIPGAQSDEQYF.